This T cell receptor (beta chain) was sequenced during a study of preoperative IRX-2 immunotherapy in early breast cancer. The CDR3 loop spans 14 amino acids. Germline values: CDR1 SGHRS, CDR2 YFSETQ. The V end was cut by 4 bases, the J end by 1 base, with 11 bases between. This clone has more than one count but fewer than ten. Specified treatment: preoperative locoregional IRX-2 cytokine immunotherapy. This phase Ib study tested locoregional IRX-2 cytokine immunotherapy given before surgery. Profiled with immunoSEQ multiplex PCR; TCRdb holds only in-frame clones, not every one. Found here are over 5,500 clones, under 85% of them singletons; the top ten hold roughly a sixth.

Sequencing was performed on tumor tissue, taken before IRX-2 immunotherapy. The V gene is TRBV5-1, the J gene TRBJ1-1; perhaps TRBD1 as D (5 bases). The receptor comes from a human donor with breast cancer. The CDR3 bases are TGCGCCAGCAGCAGAGGGACGGGGAACACTGAAGCTTTCTTT. Protein sequence: CASSRGTGNTEAFF.